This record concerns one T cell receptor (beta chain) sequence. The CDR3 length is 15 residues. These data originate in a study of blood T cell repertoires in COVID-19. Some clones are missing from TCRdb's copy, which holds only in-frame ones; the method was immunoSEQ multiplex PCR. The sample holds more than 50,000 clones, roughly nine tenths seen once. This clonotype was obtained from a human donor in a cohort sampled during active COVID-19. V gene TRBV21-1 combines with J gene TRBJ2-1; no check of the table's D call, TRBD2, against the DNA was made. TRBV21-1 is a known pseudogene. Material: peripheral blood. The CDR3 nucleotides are TGTGCCAGCGGGAATAGACTAGCGGGAGTGGATGAGCAGTTCTTC. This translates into CASGNRLAGVDEQFF.